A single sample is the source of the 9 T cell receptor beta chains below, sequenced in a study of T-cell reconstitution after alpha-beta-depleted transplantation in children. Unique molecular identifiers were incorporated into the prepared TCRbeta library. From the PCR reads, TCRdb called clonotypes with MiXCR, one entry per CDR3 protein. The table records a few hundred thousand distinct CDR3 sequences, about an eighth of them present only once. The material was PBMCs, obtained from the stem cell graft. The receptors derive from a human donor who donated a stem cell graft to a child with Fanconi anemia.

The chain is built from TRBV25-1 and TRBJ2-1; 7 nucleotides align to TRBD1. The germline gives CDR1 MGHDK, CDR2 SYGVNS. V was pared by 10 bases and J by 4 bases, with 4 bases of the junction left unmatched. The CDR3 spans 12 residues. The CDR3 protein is CAIGQEYNEQFF. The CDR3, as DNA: TGTGCCATCGGACAGGAATACAATGAGCAGTTCTTC.

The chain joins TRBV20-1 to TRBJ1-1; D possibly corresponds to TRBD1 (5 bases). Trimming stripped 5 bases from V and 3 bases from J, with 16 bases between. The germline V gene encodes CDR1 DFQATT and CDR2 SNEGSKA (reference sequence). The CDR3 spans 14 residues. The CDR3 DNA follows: TGCAGTGCTCCCACTGGGGCAGGGTACACTGAAGCTTTCTTT. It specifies CSAPTGAGYTEAFF.

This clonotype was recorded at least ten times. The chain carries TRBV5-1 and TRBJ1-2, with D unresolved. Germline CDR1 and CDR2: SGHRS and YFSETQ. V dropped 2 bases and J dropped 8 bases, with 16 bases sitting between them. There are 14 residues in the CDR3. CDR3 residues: CASSLMDPVGGYTF. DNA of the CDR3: TGCGCCAGCAGCTTAATGGACCCCGTGGGCGGCTACACCTTC.

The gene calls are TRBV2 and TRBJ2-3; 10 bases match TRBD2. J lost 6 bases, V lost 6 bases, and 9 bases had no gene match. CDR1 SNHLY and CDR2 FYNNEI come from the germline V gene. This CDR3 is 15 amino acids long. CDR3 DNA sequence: TGTGCCAGCAGATTAGCGGGGGGAACCCAGGATACGCAGTATTTT. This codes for CASRLAGGTQDTQYF.

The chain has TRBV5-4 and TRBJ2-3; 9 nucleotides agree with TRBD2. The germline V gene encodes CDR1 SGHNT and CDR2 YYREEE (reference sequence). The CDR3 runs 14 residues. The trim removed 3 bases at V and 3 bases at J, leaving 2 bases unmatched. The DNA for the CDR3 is TGTGCCAGCAGCTGGGCGGGGGGGACAGATACGCAGTATTTT. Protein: CASSWAGGTDTQYF.

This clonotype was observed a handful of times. The CDR3 nucleotides are TGCGCCAGCAGCTCCGGTAGGGAAGAGACCCAGTACTTC. Protein: CASSSGREETQYF. The chain links TRBV5-1 to TRBJ2-5; D gene unclear. The CDR3 is made up of 13 amino acids. The germline V and J ends were trimmed by 3 bases and 3 bases, with 9 bases remaining between them. Per the germline V gene, CDR1 is SGHRS and CDR2 is YFSETQ.

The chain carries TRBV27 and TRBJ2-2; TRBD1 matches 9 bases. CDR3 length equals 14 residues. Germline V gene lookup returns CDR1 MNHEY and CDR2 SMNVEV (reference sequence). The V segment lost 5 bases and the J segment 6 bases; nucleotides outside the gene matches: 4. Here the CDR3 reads CASSSRTGAGELFF. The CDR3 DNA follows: TGTGCCAGCAGTAGTAGGACAGGGGCCGGGGAGCTGTTTTTT.

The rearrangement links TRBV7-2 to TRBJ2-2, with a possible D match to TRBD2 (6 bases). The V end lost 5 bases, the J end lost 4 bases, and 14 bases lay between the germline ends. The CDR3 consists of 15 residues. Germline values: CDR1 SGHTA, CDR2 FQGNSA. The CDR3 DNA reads TGTGCCAGCAGCCTCGCGGGACCCGTCACCGGGGAGCTGTTTTTT. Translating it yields CASSLAGPVTGELFF.

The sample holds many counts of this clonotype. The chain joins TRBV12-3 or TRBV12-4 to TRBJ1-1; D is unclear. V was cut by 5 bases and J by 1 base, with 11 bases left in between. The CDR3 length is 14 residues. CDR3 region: CASSPDGPNTEAFF. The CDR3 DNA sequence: TGTGCCAGCAGTCCGGACGGGCCGAACACTGAAGCTTTCTTT.